Below are 20 T cell receptor beta chains sequenced from a single sample in a study of patients and donors after allogeneic stem cell transplantation. MiXCR was run by TCRdb on the RT-PCR reads, yielding one entry per CDR3 protein. Here the sample spans hundreds of thousands of distinct CDR3 sequences, roughly two fifths being singletons. Source material: blood, either unsorted or a sorted T cell fraction (not recorded which). The source is a human donor who was either an allogeneic HSCT recipient or a stem cell or donor lymphocyte infusion donor (not recorded which). It is not recorded whose cells these are; they may come from a transplant donor.

V and J are TRBV5-8 and TRBJ2-5; 13 positions match TRBD2. CDR3 size: 18 residues. CDR1 and CDR2 (germline): SGHTS, YDEGEE. J lost 5 bases, V lost 3 bases, and 13 bases had no gene match. CDR3 loop: CASSYGTSGVHFLETQYF. DNA for the CDR3: TGTGCCAGCAGCTATGGGACTAGCGGGGTGCATTTTCTCGAGACCCAGTACTTC.

This chain links TRBV12-3 or TRBV12-4 with TRBJ2-3, with D perhaps TRBD2 (6 bases). Trimming removed 3 bases from V and 0 bases from J, with 13 bases in between. The CDR3 contains 16 residues. The CDR3 DNA follows: TGTGCCAGCAGTTTTGAAGGCGGGGATAGCACAGATACGCAGTATTTT. This codes for CASSFEGGDSTDTQYF.

This chain links TRBV28 with TRBJ1-5; D is unresolved. V dropped 3 bases and J dropped 8 bases, with 8 bases sitting between them. The germline V gene encodes CDR1 MDHEN and CDR2 SYDVKM. The CDR3 totals 12 residues. CDR3 in DNA: TGTGCCAGCAGTTTCGATAGGGAGCCCCAGCATTTT. Translation: CASSFDREPQHF.

This rearrangement joins TRBV6-1 to TRBJ1-3; 7 bases agree with TRBD1. Germline loops: CDR1 MNHNS, CDR2 SASEGT. J gave up 2 bases and V 2 bases, and 6 bases lay outside the gene matches. The CDR3 contains 16 residues. The CDR3 DNA sequence: TGTGCCAGCAGTGAACGACAGGGAGGAACTGGAAACACCATATATTTT. The encoded protein is CASSERQGGTGNTIYF.

V and J are TRBV3-1 and TRBJ1-2; tentatively, D is TRBD1 (5 bases). The CDR3 totals 12 residues. Germline loops: CDR1 LGHDT, CDR2 YNNKEL (reference sequence). Trimming stripped 0 bases from V and 8 bases from J, with 7 bases between. CDR3 in amino acids: CASSQEGAGYTF. CDR3 coding DNA: TGTGCCAGCAGCCAAGAAGGGGCGGGCTACACCTTC.

This rearrangement joins TRBV10-3 to TRBJ1-4; possibly TRBD1 for D (6 bases). This CDR3 is 14 amino acids long. V lost 5 bases, J lost 8 bases, and 15 bases lay in between. Germline V lookup: CDR1 ENHRY, CDR2 SYGVKD. The CDR3 loop reads CAISPSSRGEKLFF. CDR3 DNA sequence: TGTGCCATCAGTCCCTCCTCTAGGGGGGAAAAACTGTTTTTT.

The chain combines TRBV27 with TRBJ1-2; D call uncertain. Per germline, CDR1 MNHEY and CDR2 SMNVEV (reference sequence). Trimming removed 1 base at V and 7 bases at J, with 19 bases between. The CDR3 covers 16 residues. CDR3 region: CASSLYSGPGSVGYTF. The CDR3 bases are TGTGCCAGCAGTTTATATAGTGGACCGGGATCGGTTGGCTACACCTTC.

This chain connects TRBV5-1 to TRBJ1-1; possible D gene TRBD1, 5 bases. V lost 4 bases, J lost 2 bases, and 18 bases lay in between. The CDR3 has 16 amino acids. Per germline, CDR1 SGHRS and CDR2 YFSETQ. CDR3 region: CASSPGDLGVNTEAFF. CDR3 nucleotide sequence: TGCGCCAGCAGCCCGGGGGATTTAGGAGTTAACACTGAAGCTTTCTTT. The complete variable domain, with remaining parts taken from reference TRBV5-1 and TRBJ1-1, reads KAGVTQTPRYLIKTRGQQVTLSCSPISGHRSVSWYQQTPGQGLQFLFEYFSETQRNKGNFPGRFSGRQFSNSRSEMNVSTLELGDSALYLCASSPGDLGVNTEAFFGQGTRLTVV.

The rearrangement uses TRBV20-1 and TRBJ2-1; 12 bases are a match to TRBD2. There are 16 residues in the CDR3. V shed 2 bases, J shed 3 bases, and the junction held 5 bases outside the gene matches. Looked up from germline, CDR1 is DFQATT and CDR2 is SNEGSKA (reference sequence). CDR3 loop: CSARFPTSGGYNEQFF. The CDR3 DNA reads TGCAGTGCTAGATTCCCGACTAGCGGGGGCTACAATGAGCAGTTCTTC.

This clonotype was counted between two and nine times. The chain couples TRBV3-1 to TRBJ1-1, with D unresolved. V shed 2 bases and J shed 0 bases, with 10 bases lying between them. The CDR3 covers 15 residues. Germline loops: CDR1 LGHDT, CDR2 YNNKEL (reference sequence). CDR3 in DNA: TGTGCCAGCAGCCAATTCGGACGGCTGAACACTGAAGCTTTCTTT. Translation: CASSQFGRLNTEAFF.

Only a few counts were recorded for this clonotype. The genes are TRBV12-3 or TRBV12-4 and TRBJ1-4, with 7 bases that match TRBD1. V shed 7 bases, J shed 3 bases, and the junction held 8 bases outside the gene matches. This CDR3 comprises 15 residues. The CDR3 DNA is TGTGCCAGCAATAGAAGGGGGCCGTCTAATGAAAAACTGTTTTTT. It specifies CASNRRGPSNEKLFF.

This clonotype has more than one count but fewer than ten. This chain joins TRBV4-2 and TRBJ1-2; 12 bases align to TRBD1. The germline V gene has CDR1 LGHNA and CDR2 YNFKEQ. This CDR3 is 16 amino acids long. Trimming at V came to 1 base and at J to 7 bases, leaving 7 bases not matched to a gene. The CDR3 here is CASSQGGTGGAGGYTF. CDR3 DNA: TGTGCCAGCAGCCAAGGGGGGACAGGGGGCGCAGGTGGCTACACCTTC.

The chain carries TRBV7-9 and TRBJ1-3; the D is unclear. Trimming took 0 bases from V and 0 from J, leaving 9 bases between them. Germline V lookup: CDR1 SEHNR, CDR2 FQNEAQ (reference sequence). The CDR3 spans 16 residues. This CDR3 is CASSLAKKVSGNTIYF. As DNA, the CDR3 is TGTGCCAGCAGCTTAGCCAAGAAGGTCTCTGGAAACACCATATATTTT.

The rearrangement links TRBV7-2 to TRBJ1-4; D remains unclear. V lost 0 bases and J lost 7, with 9 bases in between. The length of the CDR3 is 14 residues. The germline gives CDR1 SGHTA, CDR2 FQGNSA. The CDR3 DNA reads TGTGCCAGCAGCTTAGCGACGGGCAGTGAAAAACTGTTTTTT. Translated, it gives CASSLATGSEKLFF.

The chain joins TRBV10-3 to TRBJ1-2, with TRBD1 as a possible D gene (5 bases). CDR1 is ENHRY, CDR2 SYGVKD, per germline. This CDR3 is built from 16 residues. Trimming left V 7 bases short and J 2 bases short, with 20 bases between. The CDR3 sequence: CAIKGSNGKPNYGYTF. Written as DNA, the CDR3 is TGTGCCATCAAGGGGAGCAACGGAAAACCGAACTATGGCTACACCTTC.

The count of this clonotype is one. The chain links TRBV5-1 to TRBJ2-1; TRBD1 agrees at 7 bases. J gave up 7 bases and V 4 bases, and 11 bases lay outside the gene matches. CDR1 is SGHRS and CDR2 is YFSETQ in the germline V gene. The CDR3 runs 15 residues. The CDR3 DNA is TGCGCCAGCAGCCCGACAGGGCTGGGGCCGAATGAGCAGTTCTTC. Its protein product is CASSPTGLGPNEQFF.

The chain links TRBV6-5 to TRBJ2-7; D uncertain. Per germline, CDR1 MNHEY and CDR2 SVGAGI. The CDR3 covers 13 residues. The V and J ends lost 6 bases and 0 bases respectively, with 9 bases between them. For the CDR3, the DNA is TGTGCCAGCAGCCTAGTGAACTCCTACGAGCAGTACTTC. Its protein is CASSLVNSYEQYF.

This chain links TRBV3-1 with TRBJ1-4, with a weak D call TRBD1 (6 bases). CDR1 is LGHDT, CDR2 YNNKEL, per germline (reference sequence). The CDR3 runs to 15 residues. The V end lost 4 bases, the J end lost 4 bases, and 13 bases lay between the germline ends. The chain's CDR3 is CASSPRDIRNEKLFF. The CDR3 DNA reads TGTGCCAGCAGCCCCCGGGACATTCGTAATGAAAAACTGTTTTTT. The full variable domain, with the rest looked up from reference TRBV3-1 and TRBJ1-4, is DTAVSQTPKYLVTQMGNDKSIKCEQNLGHDTMYWYKQDSKKFLKIMFSYNNKELIINETVPNRFSPKSPDKAHLNLHINSLELGDSAVYFCASSPRDIRNEKLFFGSGTQLSVL.

A few counts support this clonotype. This chain links TRBV4-1 with TRBJ1-1; D not certain. The CDR3 is made up of 15 amino acids. Germline V CDR1 and CDR2: MGHRA, YSYEKL. V was clipped by 5 bases and J by 1 base, with 14 bases between them. In nucleotides, the CDR3 is TGCGCCAGCAGCATACACGGAGGCCCGAACACTGAAGCTTTCTTT. Translated, it gives CASSIHGGPNTEAFF.

This clonotype was counted only a few times. The gene calls are TRBV24-1 and TRBJ1-1; D not resolved. The germline V gene has CDR1 KGHDR and CDR2 SFDVKD. The CDR3 sequence is 11 residues long. V was cut by 8 bases and J by 5 bases, with 8 bases left in between. The CDR3 region is CATTRGTEAFF. CDR3 in DNA: TGTGCCACCACCCGAGGGACTGAAGCTTTCTTT.